This T cell receptor beta chain was sequenced during a study of blood T cell repertoires in COVID-19. Trimming removed 4 bases at V and 4 bases at J, with 12 bases between. This CDR3 comprises 14 residues. Looked up from germline, CDR1 is LGHDT and CDR2 is YNNKEL (reference sequence). Clones were read by immunoSEQ multiplex PCR, and TCRdb kept only the in-frame ones, dropping some. The sample carries fewer than 250,000 clones, 88% recorded once. This chain uses TRBV3-1 (or the pseudogene TRBV3-2) with TRBJ2-3; D is undetermined. This TCR came from a man in his sixties or seventies with acute or convalescent COVID-19. The material sequenced was peripheral blood. The DNA for the CDR3 is TGTGCCAGCAGCCCCTACCGTTCGGCAGATACGCAGTATTTT. As protein: CASSPYRSADTQYF.